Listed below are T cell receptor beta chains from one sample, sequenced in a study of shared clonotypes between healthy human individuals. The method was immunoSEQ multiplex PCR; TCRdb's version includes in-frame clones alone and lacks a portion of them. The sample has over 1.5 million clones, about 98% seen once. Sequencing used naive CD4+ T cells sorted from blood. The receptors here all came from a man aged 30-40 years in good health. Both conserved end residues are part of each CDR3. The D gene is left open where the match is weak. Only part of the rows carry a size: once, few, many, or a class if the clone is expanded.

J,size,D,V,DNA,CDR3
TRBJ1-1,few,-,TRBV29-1,TGCAGCGTCGCGGCAGGGGCGATGAACACTGAAGCTTTCTTT,CSVAAGAMNTEAFF
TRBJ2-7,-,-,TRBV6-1,TGTGCCAGCAGTTTGGCTAGTAGTGAGCAGTACTTC,CASSLASSEQYF
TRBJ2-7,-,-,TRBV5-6,TGTGCCAGCAGCTTGGACCGGGACTTCGCCTACGAGCAGTACTTC,CASSLDRDFAYEQYF
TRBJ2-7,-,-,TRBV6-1,TGTGCCAGCAGTCTTACTTACGAGCAGTACTTC,CASSLTYEQYF
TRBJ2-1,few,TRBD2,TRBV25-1,TGTGCCAGCAGTGACTTGGCTAGCGGTTACAATGAGCAGTTCTTC,CASSDLASGYNEQFF
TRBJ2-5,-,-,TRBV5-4,TGTGCCAGCAGCTTAGGATCCCAAGAGACCCAGTACTTC,CASSLGSQETQYF
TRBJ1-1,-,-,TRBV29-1,TGCAGCGTATCCAGAGTGAACACTGAAGCTTTCTTT,CSVSRVNTEAFF
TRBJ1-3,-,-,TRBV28,TGTGCCAGCAGTTTAATCTTGGGGACGACCTCTGGAAACACCATATATTTT,CASSLILGTTSGNTIYF
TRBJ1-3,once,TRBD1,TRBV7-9,TGTGCCAGCAGGGGGGACAGGGCTGAAAAACAAAACACCATATATTTT,CASRGDRAEKQNTIYF
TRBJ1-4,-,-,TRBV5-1,TGCGCCAGCAGCTTGGGCAGGGGCCGGTCGGAAAAACTGTTTTTT,CASSLGRGRSEKLFF
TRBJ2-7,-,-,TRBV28,TGTGCCAGCAGTTTAATTGGGGGTTCCTACGAGCAGTACTTC,CASSLIGGSYEQYF
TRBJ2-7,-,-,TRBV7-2,TGTGCCAGCAGCCCAGCACCCTACGAGCAGTACTTC,CASSPAPYEQYF
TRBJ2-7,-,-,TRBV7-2,TGTGCCAGCAGCCTACTGATGTCCGGGCGAAGCGACTCCTACGAGCAGTACTTC,CASSLLMSGRSDSYEQYF
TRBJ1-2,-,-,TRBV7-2,TGTGCCAGCAGCTTGGTAGCAGCGAACACTCCTGGCTACACCTTC,CASSLVAANTPGYTF
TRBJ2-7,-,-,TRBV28,TGTGCCAGCAGTTTACGGAGCTACGAGCAGTACTTC,CASSLRSYEQYF
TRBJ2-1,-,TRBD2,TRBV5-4,TGTGCCAGCAGCCGACTAGCGGGAGGGCTAAACAATGAGCAGTTCTTC,CASSRLAGGLNNEQFF
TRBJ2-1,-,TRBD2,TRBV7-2,TGTGCCAGCAGCCCTAGGAGACTAGCGCCGCTCTCCTACAATGAGCAGTTCTTC,CASSPRRLAPLSYNEQFF
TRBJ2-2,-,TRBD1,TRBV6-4,TGTGCCAGCAGTGTTGAGACAGGGGCCGGGGAGCTGTTTTTT,CASSVETGAGELFF